The 31 T cell receptor beta chains below were found in one sample sequenced in a study of graft-versus-host responses after intestinal transplantation. These receptors' targets are unknown. Sequenced by immunoSEQ multiplex PCR; TCRdb stores in-frame clones only, minus some. The sample includes fewer than 50,000 clones, around 84% of them seen just once. The sample here was unstimulated CD4+ T cells sorted from spleen or lymph node cells, taken before transplant. These receptors all stem from a human donor who was the organ donor for an intestinal transplant.

The chain links TRBV5-4 to TRBJ2-7; D is uncertain. The V end lost 2 bases, the J end lost 5 bases, and 17 bases lay between the germline ends. The CDR3 covers 15 residues. Germline CDR1 is SGHNT and CDR2 is YYREEE (reference sequence). The DNA for the CDR3 is TGTGCCAGCAGCTTAAGAAGTTTATTCCCCCACGAGCAGTACTTC. Its protein is CASSLRSLFPHEQYF.

The V and J genes are TRBV14 and TRBJ2-7; a weak D match, TRBD1 (6 bases). Germline V gene data show CDR1 as SGHDN and CDR2 as FVKESK. The CDR3 has 12 residues. Trimming removed 4 bases at V and 4 bases at J, with 8 bases between. The CDR3 DNA sequence: TGTGCCAGCAGCCCACAGGGATACGAGCAGTACTTC. This encodes CASSPQGYEQYF. Full variable domain (outside the CDR3, taken from reference TRBV14 and TRBJ2-7): EAGVTQFPSHSVIEKGQTVTLRCDPISGHDNLYWYRRVMGKEIKFLLHFVKESKQDESGMPNNRFLAERTGGTYSTLKVQPAELEDSGVYFCASSPQGYEQYFGPGTRLTVT.

The chain combines TRBV18 with TRBJ1-4; D unresolved. The germline gives CDR1 KGHSH, CDR2 LQKENI. Between the trimmed V and J ends, which lost 2 bases and 8 bases, there was a span of 6 bases. The CDR3 is 12 residues long. The CDR3 region has the DNA TGTGCCAGCTCACCAAGAGTAGAAAAACTGTTTTTT. Translated: CASSPRVEKLFF.

The chain joins TRBV19 to TRBJ2-5, with TRBD1 matching 8 bases. Losses at the gene ends were 3 bases for V and 5 bases for J; bases not matched to a gene: 5. This CDR3 is 14 amino acids long. CDR1 LNHDA and CDR2 SQIVND come from the germline V gene (reference sequence). The CDR3 here is CASSIDPGGETQYF. The CDR3 nucleotides read TGTGCCAGTAGTATCGATCCAGGGGGCGAGACCCAGTACTTC.

This clone showed up just a few times. The chain combines TRBV27 with TRBJ1-6, with D hard to call. The germline V gene encodes CDR1 MNHEY and CDR2 SMNVEV (reference sequence). V lost 8 bases, J lost 4 bases, and 9 bases lay in between. This CDR3 has 13 residues. Here the CDR3 DNA reads TGTGCCAGCCGGCGCGGATATAATTCACCCCTCCACTTT. Amino acid sequence: CASRRGYNSPLHF.

V is TRBV18 and J is TRBJ2-5; 16 bases map to TRBD2. Germline V gene lookup returns CDR1 KGHSH and CDR2 LQKENI. With 6 bases clipped from V and 4 bases from J, the junction kept 8 bases outside the gene matches. This CDR3 region has 17 residues. CDR3 sequence reads: CASSPGTSGRARETQYF. In DNA form, the CDR3 reads TGTGCCAGCTCGCCCGGGACTAGCGGGAGGGCCCGAGAGACCCAGTACTTC.

The chain recombines TRBV7-2 with TRBJ1-1; D call uncertain. CDR3 length equals 14 residues. Trimming stripped 5 bases from V and 4 bases from J, with 14 bases between. From germline, CDR1 is SGHTA and CDR2 FQGNSA. The CDR3 protein is CASSPTGMGTEAFF. CDR3 coding DNA: TGTGCCAGCAGCCCTACCGGGATGGGCACTGAAGCTTTCTTT.

V gene TRBV30 combines with J gene TRBJ2-1; possible D gene TRBD2, 5 bases. Germline assignment: CDR1 GTSNPN and CDR2 SVGIG (reference sequence). V gave up 1 base and J gave up 0 bases, with 16 bases separating them. This CDR3 contains 17 residues. The CDR3 region has the DNA TGTGCCTGGAGTGGACTACGGGGATCCCGCTCCTACAATGAGCAGTTCTTC. Protein product: CAWSGLRGSRSYNEQFF.

The sample holds a few counts of this clone. The CDR3 coding sequence is TGTGCCAGCAGACTCCTCGGGACTAGTTCCCACGAGCAGTACTTC. Protein sequence: CASRLLGTSSHEQYF. The chain links TRBV21-1 to TRBJ2-7; the tabulated D call, TRBD2, remains unverified against the DNA. TRBV21-1 constitutes a pseudogene. This CDR3 is built from 15 residues.

This clone was found many times. The V and J genes are TRBV4-3 and TRBJ2-2; 8 bases align to TRBD2. The CDR3 extends over 14 amino acids. Germline V gene data show CDR1 as LGHNA and CDR2 as YSLEER. Trimming at V came to 1 base and at J to 6 bases, leaving 1 base not matched to a gene. DNA for the CDR3: TGCGCCAGCAGCCAAGCGGGGGGGCCCGGGGAGCTGTTTTTT. As protein: CASSQAGGPGELFF.

The rearrangement joins TRBV11-2 to TRBJ1-3; 7 nucleotides align to TRBD1. The length of the CDR3 is 15 residues. With 4 bases clipped from V and 0 bases from J, the junction kept 3 bases outside the gene matches. Germline CDR1 and CDR2: SGHAT and FQNNGV. CDR3 sequence: CASSSGTVSGNTIYF. The CDR3 region has the DNA TGTGCCAGCAGCTCAGGGACAGTCTCTGGAAACACCATATATTTT.

The rearrangement uses TRBV10-3 and TRBJ2-3, with D perhaps TRBD2 (5 bases). With 8 bases removed from V and 2 bases from J, the gap between germline ends came to 11 bases. The CDR3 is 13 residues long. From germline, CDR1 is ENHRY and CDR2 SYGVKD. The CDR3 bases are TGTGCCATCCGCAGCGGAACCACAGATACGCAGTATTTT. It codes for CAIRSGTTDTQYF.

This clone was observed a single time. The chain couples TRBV6-5 to TRBJ1-1, with TRBD1 identical over 8 bases. The CDR3 runs 16 residues. V dropped 2 bases and J dropped 5; count of bases not matched to a gene: 10. The V gene's germline CDR1 is MNHEY and CDR2 SVGAGI. Here the CDR3 DNA reads TGTGCCAGCAGTTACGCCGGACAGGGCAGAGGGACTGAAGCTTTCTTT. Residues: CASSYAGQGRGTEAFF.

This clone was seen only once. The chain combines TRBV2 with TRBJ2-1; no reliable D call. CDR1 and CDR2 from the germline V gene are SNHLY and FYNNEI. V shed 6 bases and J shed 7 bases, with 19 bases lying between them. This CDR3 has 15 amino acids. Here the CDR3 DNA reads TGTGCCAGCAGGGAAATGGACCCGCGCGGAAATGAGCAGTTCTTC. It specifies CASREMDPRGNEQFF.

The chain uses TRBV5-1 and TRBJ2-7, with D possibly matching TRBD1 (5 bases). This CDR3 is built from 13 residues. The germline V gene has CDR1 SGHRS and CDR2 YFSETQ. Trimming left V 4 bases short and J 3 bases short, with 11 bases between. CDR3 nucleotides: TGCGCCAGCAGCGTAGACAGAAGCTACGAGCAGTACTTC. Encoded protein: CASSVDRSYEQYF. Supplemented by reference TRBV5-1 and TRBJ2-7, the full variable domain reads KAGVTQTPRYLIKTRGQQVTLSCSPISGHRSVSWYQQTPGQGLQFLFEYFSETQRNKGNFPGRFSGRQFSNSRSEMNVSTLELGDSALYLCASSVDRSYEQYFGPGTRLTVT.

This clone was detected only a few times. The V gene is TRBV30, the J gene TRBJ2-3; D is perhaps TRBD2 (7 bases). This CDR3 spans 14 amino acids. The V end was cut by 4 bases, the J end by 4 bases, with 15 bases between. CDR1 and CDR2 from the germline V gene are GTSNPN and SVGIG (reference sequence). The CDR3 spells CAWTNRGGADTQYF. CDR3 sequence (DNA): TGTGCCTGGACCAATAGGGGGGGGGCAGATACGCAGTATTTT.

This clone was found once. This rearrangement joins TRBV28 to TRBJ2-2, with D perhaps TRBD1 (6 bases). V lost 6 bases and J lost 0, with 14 bases in between. The CDR3 runs 16 residues. Germline assignment: CDR1 MDHEN and CDR2 SYDVKM. The CDR3 nucleotides are TGTGCCAGCAGGGAAACAGGGAAAACGAACACCGGGGAGCTGTTTTTT. As protein: CASRETGKTNTGELFF.

The V gene is TRBV7-9, the J gene TRBJ2-5; D tentatively fits TRBD1 or TRBD2 (7 bases each). The J call may not be correct, given that the DNA end is closer to TRBJ2-7. CDR1 and CDR2 (germline): SEHNR, FQNEAQ (reference sequence). The CDR3 totals 15 residues. CDR3 residues: CASSFTGRGPHEQYF. For the CDR3, the DNA is TGTGCCAGCAGCTTCACAGGGAGGGGGCCCCACGAGCAGTACTTC.

DNA of the CDR3: TGTGCCAGCTCACCCAATGGGGCTAGCGGTACAGATACGCAGTATTTT. Residues: CASSPNGASGTDTQYF. This chain uses TRBV18 with TRBJ2-3, with 7 bases identical to TRBD2. Germline CDR1 KGHSH, CDR2 LQKENI. Trimming removed 3 bases from V and 3 bases from J; junction bases left unmatched: 9. The CDR3 length is 16 residues.

The rearrangement joins TRBV6-9 to TRBJ2-2; the D is unclear. Germline CDR1 and CDR2: MNHGY and SVAAGI. The V gene lost 3 bases and the J gene lost 6 bases, with 11 bases spanning the gap. This CDR3 comprises 14 residues. Here the CDR3 DNA reads TGTGCCAGCAGTTACGGATTAGCTGCCGGGGAGCTGTTTTTT. It is translated as CASSYGLAAGELFF.

The genes are TRBV19 and TRBJ1-1, with 11 nucleotides matching TRBD1. The trim removed 1 base at V and 7 bases at J, leaving 5 bases unmatched. The germline V gene has CDR1 LNHDA and CDR2 SQIVND (reference sequence). The length of the CDR3 is 15 residues. This CDR3 is CASSIGTGGSGEAFF. CDR3 DNA sequence: TGTGCCAGTAGTATAGGGACAGGGGGCTCTGGTGAAGCTTTCTTT.

V and J are TRBV5-4 and TRBJ2-3, with 11 bases aligning to TRBD2. The CDR3 is 16 amino acids. Germline values: CDR1 SGHNT, CDR2 YYREEE (reference sequence). V was clipped by 5 bases and J by 4 bases; unmatched bases: 9. The CDR3 nucleotides read TGTGCCAGCAGTCTAGCCGGGACTAGCGGTCCAGATACGCAGTATTTT. As protein: CASSLAGTSGPDTQYF.

This clone was recorded only once. The chain recombines TRBV14 with TRBJ1-1; D perhaps matches TRBD1 (6 bases). V lost 4 bases to trimming and J lost 7 bases, with 16 bases between them. Germline V gene sequence: CDR1 SGHDN, CDR2 FVKESK. The CDR3 runs to 14 residues. The CDR3 bases are TGTGCCAGCAGCCGGCAACAGGGCCGAGGTGAAGCTTTCTTT. It translates to CASSRQQGRGEAFF.

This clone was recorded only once. The rearrangement uses TRBV11-3 and TRBJ2-5; TRBD1 matches 8 bases. Germline V CDR1 and CDR2: SGHNT, YENEEA. The CDR3 covers 17 residues. V lost 5 bases and J lost 2; bases outside the gene matches: 13. CDR3 DNA: TGTGCCAGCAGCCCCCGGACAGGGTCTCGCTGGCAAGAGACCCAGTACTTC. It translates to CASSPRTGSRWQETQYF.

The chain is built from TRBV5-1 and TRBJ2-7; D possibly corresponds to TRBD2 (6 bases). With 0 bases removed from V and 3 bases from J, the gap between germline ends came to 10 bases. From germline, CDR1 is SGHRS and CDR2 YFSETQ. This CDR3 region has 14 residues. The CDR3 reads CASSLGGLLYEQYF. CDR3 sequence (DNA): TGCGCCAGCAGCTTGGGGGGACTCCTCTACGAGCAGTACTTC.

The chain recombines TRBV6-5 with TRBJ1-1, with 7 bases that match TRBD1. There are 14 residues in the CDR3. Germline CDR1 reads MNHEY; CDR2 reads SVGAGI. V shed 6 bases, J shed 5 bases, and the junction held 9 bases outside the gene matches. CDR3 protein: CASRQRNRGTEAFF. The CDR3 bases are TGTGCCAGCAGGCAACGTAACAGGGGAACTGAAGCTTTCTTT.

J is TRBJ2-7 and V is TRBV4-1; a possible D gene is TRBD2 (6 bases). Germline loops: CDR1 MGHRA, CDR2 YSYEKL. V lost 3 bases and J lost 1, with 7 bases in between. The CDR3 is 13 amino acids. CDR3 protein: CASSQGLSYEQYF. The CDR3 nucleotides are TGCGCCAGCAGCCAGGGACTTTCCTACGAGCAGTACTTC.

The CDR3 coding sequence is TGCGCCAGCAGCTCCAGGGGTCCCAGCACAGATACGCAGTATTTT. This sequence encodes CASSSRGPSTDTQYF. The V call is TRBV5-1, the J call TRBJ2-3, with a possible D match to TRBD1 (6 bases). CDR1 is SGHRS and CDR2 is YFSETQ in the germline V gene. V was shortened by 3 bases and J by 0 bases, with 11 bases between the two germline ends. CDR3 length equals 15 residues.

This clone was observed once. The J gene is TRBJ1-1, the V gene TRBV5-6; D is unresolved. Germline CDR1 and CDR2: SGHDT and YYEEEE. Trimming removed 0 bases from V and 6 bases from J, with 6 bases in between. CDR3 length equals 12 residues. This chain's CDR3 is CASSLAGPEAFF. As DNA, the CDR3 is TGTGCCAGCAGCTTGGCCGGCCCTGAAGCTTTCTTT.

The rearrangement uses TRBV5-1 and TRBJ2-5; no definite D call. The germline gives CDR1 SGHRS, CDR2 YFSETQ. The CDR3 is 14 residues long. Trimming pared 4 bases from V and 0 bases from J, leaving 10 bases between. CDR3: CASSLGPYQETQYF. For the CDR3, the DNA is TGCGCCAGCAGCCTCGGGCCGTACCAAGAGACCCAGTACTTC.

V usage is TRBV11-2 and J usage is TRBJ2-5; D unresolved. The CDR3 has 13 amino acids. Trimming took 1 base from V and 1 from J, leaving 4 bases between them. Germline CDR1 and CDR2: SGHAT and FQNNGV. CDR3 nucleotides: TGTGCCAGCAGCTTAGGTCCCCAAGAGACCCAGTACTTC. It specifies CASSLGPQETQYF.